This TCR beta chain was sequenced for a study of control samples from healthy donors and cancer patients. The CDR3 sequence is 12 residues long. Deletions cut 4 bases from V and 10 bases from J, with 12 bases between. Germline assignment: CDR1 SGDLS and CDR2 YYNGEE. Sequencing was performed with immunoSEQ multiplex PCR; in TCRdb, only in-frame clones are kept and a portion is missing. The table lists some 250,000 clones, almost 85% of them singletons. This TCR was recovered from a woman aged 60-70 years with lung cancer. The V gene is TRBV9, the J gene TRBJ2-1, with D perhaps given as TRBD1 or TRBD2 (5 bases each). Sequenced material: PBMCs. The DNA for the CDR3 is TGTGCCAGCAGCCCAGACTGGGGGGAGCAGTTCTTC. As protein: CASSPDWGEQFF.